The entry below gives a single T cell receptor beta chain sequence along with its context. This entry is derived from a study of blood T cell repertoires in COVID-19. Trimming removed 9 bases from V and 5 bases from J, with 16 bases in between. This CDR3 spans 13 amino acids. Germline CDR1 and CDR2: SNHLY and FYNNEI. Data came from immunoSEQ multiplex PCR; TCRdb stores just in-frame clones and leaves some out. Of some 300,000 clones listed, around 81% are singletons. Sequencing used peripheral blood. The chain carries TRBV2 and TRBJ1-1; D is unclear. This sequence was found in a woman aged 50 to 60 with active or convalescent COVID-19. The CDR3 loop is CARHVMRDTEAFF. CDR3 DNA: TGTGCCAGACATGTCATGAGGGATACTGAAGCTTTCTTT.